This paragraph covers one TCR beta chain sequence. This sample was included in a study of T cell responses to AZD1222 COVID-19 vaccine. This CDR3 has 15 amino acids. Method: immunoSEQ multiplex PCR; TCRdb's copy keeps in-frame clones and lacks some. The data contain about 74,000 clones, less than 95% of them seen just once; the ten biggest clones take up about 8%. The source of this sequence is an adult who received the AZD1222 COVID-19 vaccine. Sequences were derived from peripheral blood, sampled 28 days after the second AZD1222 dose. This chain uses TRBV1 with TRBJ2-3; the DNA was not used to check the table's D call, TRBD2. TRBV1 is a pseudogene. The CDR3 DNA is TGCACCAGCAGCCAAGGTGAGCGGAGCACAGATACGCAGTATTTT. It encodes CTSSQGERSTDTQYF.